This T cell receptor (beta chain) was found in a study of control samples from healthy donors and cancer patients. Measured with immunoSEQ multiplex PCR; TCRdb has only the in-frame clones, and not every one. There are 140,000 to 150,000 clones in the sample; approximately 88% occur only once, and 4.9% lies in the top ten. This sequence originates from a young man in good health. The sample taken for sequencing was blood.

The chain's CDR3 is CARRLTLSYEQYF. CDR3 bases: TGTGCCAGGAGACTTACTCTTTCCTACGAGCAGTACTTC. The rearrangement joins TRBV12-1 to TRBJ2-7; the D call of TRBD2 is as the table states it, not checked on the DNA. TRBV12-1 represents a pseudogene. The CDR3 has 13 residues.